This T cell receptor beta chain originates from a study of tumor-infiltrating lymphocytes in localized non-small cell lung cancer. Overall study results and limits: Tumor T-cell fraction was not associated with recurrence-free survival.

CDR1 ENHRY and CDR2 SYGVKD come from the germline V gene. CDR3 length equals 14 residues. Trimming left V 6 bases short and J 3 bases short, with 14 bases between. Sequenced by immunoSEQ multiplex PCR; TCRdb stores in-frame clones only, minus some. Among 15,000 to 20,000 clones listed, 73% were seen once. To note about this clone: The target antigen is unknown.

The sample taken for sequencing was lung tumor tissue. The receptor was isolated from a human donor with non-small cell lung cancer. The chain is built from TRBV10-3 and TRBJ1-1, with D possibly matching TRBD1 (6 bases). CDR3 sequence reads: CAIRKQGKDTEAFF. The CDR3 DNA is TGTGCCATCAGAAAACAGGGAAAGGACACTGAAGCTTTCTTT.